This TCR beta chain was identified during a study of blood T cell repertoires in COVID-19. The CDR3 has 13 residues. Germline loops: CDR1 MDHEN, CDR2 SYDVKM. V lost 9 bases and J lost 6; bases outside the gene matches: 6. The data were produced by immunoSEQ multiplex PCR, yet TCRdb's version contains in-frame clones alone and is incomplete. Here the sample spans about 60,000 clones, approximately 79% being singletons. This TCR was sampled from a human donor in a cohort sampled during active COVID-19. J is TRBJ2-7 and V is TRBV28, with 12 bases lining up with TRBD2. The specimen sequenced was peripheral blood. CDR3 sequence reads: CASGLAGFSEQYF. CDR3 DNA: TGTGCCAGTGGACTAGCGGGATTCAGCGAGCAGTACTTC.